This TCR beta chain was identified during a study of shared clonotypes between healthy human individuals. About the study: A couple of female and a few male donors aged 18 to 49 were enrolled. Study-wide points: Roughly 5% of naive CD4 clonotypes were common to several donors.

This table comes from immunoSEQ multiplex PCR, and its TCRdb copy is limited to in-frame clones, with some not included. The sample includes approximately 2.5 million clones, 80% to 95% of them seen just once. Worth noting for this clone: As yet, its antigen is unknown.

The CDR3 is 13 residues long. Per germline, CDR1 MNHEY and CDR2 SVGAGI. Trimming at V came to 7 bases and at J to 5 bases, leaving 4 bases not matched to a gene. The chain is built from TRBV6-5 and TRBJ2-2; TRBD2 aligns across 7 bases. Sequencing used naive CD4+ T cells from PBMCs. The sample's subset: CD45RA+ positively selected. The sequence derives from a man younger than 35 in good health. Some clones in this sample may be carry-over from other donors' samples. CDR3 coding DNA: TGTGCCAGCACCCACGGGGGGACCGGGGAGCTGTTTTTT. Translated, it gives CASTHGGTGELFF.